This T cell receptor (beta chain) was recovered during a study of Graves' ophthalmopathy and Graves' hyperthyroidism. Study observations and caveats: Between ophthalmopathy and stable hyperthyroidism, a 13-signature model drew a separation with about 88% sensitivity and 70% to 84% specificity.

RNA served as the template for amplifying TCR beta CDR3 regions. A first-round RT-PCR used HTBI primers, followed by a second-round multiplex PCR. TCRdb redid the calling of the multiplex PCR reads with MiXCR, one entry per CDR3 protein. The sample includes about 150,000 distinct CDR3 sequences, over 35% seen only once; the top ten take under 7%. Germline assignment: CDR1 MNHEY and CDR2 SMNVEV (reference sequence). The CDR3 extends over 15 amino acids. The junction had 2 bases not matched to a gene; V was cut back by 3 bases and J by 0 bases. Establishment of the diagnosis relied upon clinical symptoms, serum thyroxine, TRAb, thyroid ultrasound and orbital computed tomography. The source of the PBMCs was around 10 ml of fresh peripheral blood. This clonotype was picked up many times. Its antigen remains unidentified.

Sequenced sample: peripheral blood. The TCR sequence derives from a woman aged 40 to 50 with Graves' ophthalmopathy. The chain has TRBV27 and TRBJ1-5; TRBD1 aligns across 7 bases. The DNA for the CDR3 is TGTGCCAGCAGTTTCCAGGGGGATAGCAATCAGCCCCAGCATTTT. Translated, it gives CASSFQGDSNQPQHF.